The next 29 T cell receptor beta chains were all read from a single sample in a study of T cells in Graves' hyperthyroidism and ophthalmopathy. Amplification targeted TCR beta CDR3 regions from RNA transcripts. TCR CDR3 regions were first amplified by RT-PCR with HTBI primers. TCRdb recomputed calls from the multiplex PCR reads with MiXCR, one row per CDR3 protein. The sample includes 800,000 or so distinct CDR3 sequences, more than 30% of them seen just once. What was sequenced was blood. These receptors all stem from a man aged 18 to 30 with Graves' hyperthyroidism.

This clonotype was recorded many times. V is TRBV19 and J is TRBJ1-1, with D possibly matching TRBD1 (6 bases). Germline lookup yields CDR1 LNHDA and CDR2 SQIVND (reference sequence). The CDR3 has 15 amino acids. V was clipped by 5 bases and J by 0 bases, with 13 bases between them. The CDR3: CASSPMAGVNTEAFF. The CDR3 region has the DNA TGTGCCAGTAGTCCTATGGCAGGGGTGAACACTGAAGCTTTCTTT. The whole variable domain, filled in from reference TRBV19 and TRBJ1-1, reads DGGITQSPKYLFRKEGQNVTLSCEQNLNHDAMYWYRQDPGQGLRLIYYSQIVNDFQKGDIAEGYSVSREKKESFPLTVTSAQKNPTAFYLCASSPMAGVNTEAFFGQGTRLTVV.

The genes are TRBV30 and TRBJ1-5; TRBD1 is a possible D gene (5 bases). V was shortened by 1 base and J by 1 base, with 8 bases between the two germline ends. The CDR3 runs 14 residues. Germline V gene data show CDR1 as GTSNPN and CDR2 as SVGIG (reference sequence). CDR3 loop: CAWSGTGSNQPQHF. The CDR3 DNA is TGTGCCTGGAGTGGTACAGGAAGCAATCAGCCCCAGCATTTT.

This chain links TRBV6-5 with TRBJ1-5, with D uncertain. Per germline, CDR1 MNHEY and CDR2 SVGAGI. Trimming took off 4 bases at V and 0 bases at J, with 10 bases between the two ends. The CDR3 runs to 15 residues. CDR3 DNA: TGTGCCAGCAGTTTAAGGGTCTATAGCAATCAGCCCCAGCATTTT. Its translation is CASSLRVYSNQPQHF.

Worth noting for this clonotype: This could be a read error, since a much larger clone is one nucleotide away. The V call is TRBV11-2, the J call TRBJ1-2, with a possible D match to TRBD1 (6 bases). This CDR3 spans 13 amino acids. V gave up 4 bases and J gave up 8 bases, with 14 bases separating them. The germline V gene encodes CDR1 SGHAT and CDR2 FQNNGV. CDR3 nucleotides: TGTGCCAGCAGCTCCGGAACAGGGTGGGGCTACACCTTC. Its protein is CASSSGTGWGYTF.

The chain joins TRBV4-3 to TRBJ2-7; D not certain. The V end lost 4 bases, the J end lost 7 bases, and 14 bases lay between the germline ends. From germline, CDR1 is LGHNA and CDR2 YSLEER. The CDR3 totals 13 residues. Here the CDR3 DNA reads TGCGCCAGCAGCCGAGCCCGGTGGGAAGAGCAGTACTTC. Translated: CASSRARWEEQYF.

This clonotype was counted a few times. The rearrangement links TRBV5-6 to TRBJ1-1; D remains unclear. Looked up from germline, CDR1 is SGHDT and CDR2 is YYEEEE. V was trimmed by 5 bases and J by 4 bases, leaving 15 bases between them. CDR3 size: 14 residues. CDR3 nucleotide sequence: TGTGCCAGCAGAACCTCAGGAGGAGTCACTGAAGCTTTCTTT. This encodes CASRTSGGVTEAFF.

At least ten counts were recorded for this clonotype. The chain couples TRBV20-1 to TRBJ2-7; 7 positions match TRBD2. V shed 2 bases and J 3 bases; nucleotides not matched to a gene: 7. This CDR3 spans 14 amino acids. Germline V CDR1 and CDR2: DFQATT, SNEGSKA (reference sequence). Here the CDR3 DNA reads TGCAGTGCTAGATCAGTCGGGGGGTACTACGAGCAGTACTTC. Protein product: CSARSVGGYYEQYF.

This clonotype has more than one count but fewer than ten. The chain has TRBV6-2 or TRBV6-3 and TRBJ2-7; D unresolved. Trimming shortened V by 2 bases and J by 7 bases, and 9 bases separated the two germline ends. Per germline, CDR1 MNHEY and CDR2 SVGEGT. CDR3 length equals 12 residues. The CDR3 region is CASSYPRIEQYF. The CDR3 DNA reads TGTGCCAGCAGTTACCCTCGTATAGAGCAGTACTTC.

Ten or more counts support this clonotype. The chain has TRBV7-9 and TRBJ1-1, with no clear D. The CDR3 is 12 amino acids. V gave up 8 bases and J gave up 1 base, with 8 bases separating them. Germline CDR1 reads SEHNR; CDR2 reads FQNEAQ (reference sequence). The CDR3 DNA follows: TGTGCCAGCTCCGTCAGGAACACTGAAGCTTTCTTT. Protein sequence: CASSVRNTEAFF.

V usage is TRBV7-2 and J usage is TRBJ1-2, with D possibly TRBD1 on 5 matching bases. V was clipped by 0 bases and J by 4 bases, with 15 bases between them. The CDR3 totals 16 residues. Germline CDR1 SGHTA, CDR2 FQGNSA. The CDR3 nucleotides are TGTGCCAGCAGCTTAGCCTCCTTGGGGGATCCCTATGGCTACACCTTC. Amino acids: CASSLASLGDPYGYTF.

The CDR3 here is CSARDGTSGELFF. The CDR3 bases are TGCAGTGCTAGAGACGGGACTAGCGGGGAGCTGTTTTTT. The chain carries TRBV20-1 and TRBJ2-2; 8 nucleotides align to TRBD2. CDR1 and CDR2 (germline): DFQATT, SNEGSKA (reference sequence). This CDR3 region has 13 residues. V was clipped by 0 bases and J by 7 bases; unmatched bases: 1.

A note on this clonotype: A much larger clone differs from this one at a single base, so this may be a read error. The chain couples TRBV7-6 to TRBJ1-2; no clear D. V lost 9 bases and J 1 base, leaving 15 bases between the germline ends. This CDR3 contains 14 residues. Germline lookup yields CDR1 SGHVS and CDR2 FNYEAQ. CDR3 sequence: CASSRRRDNYGYTF. The CDR3 DNA is TGTGCCAGTAGTAGACGACGAGATAACTATGGCTACACCTTC.

This clonotype came up many times. The CDR3 DNA sequence: TGCAGCGTAAAAGGTAGCGCTAGCGAGAACTACGAGCAGTACTTC. Translating gives CSVKGSASENYEQYF. The rearrangement uses TRBV29-1 and TRBJ2-7; the D gene is possibly TRBD2 (6 bases). This CDR3 region has 15 residues. The germline V and J ends were trimmed by 6 bases and 3 bases, with 21 bases remaining between them. Germline V lookup: CDR1 SQVTM, CDR2 ANQGSEA.

Details on this clonotype: The junction differs from germline at one of its ends, possibly a read error. The rearrangement links TRBV2 to TRBJ1-1; possibly TRBD1 for D (5 bases). CDR1 is SNHLY, CDR2 FYNNEI, per germline. The CDR3 sequence is 13 residues long. CDR3 residues: CASGGGTAPEALF. CDR3 nucleotide sequence: TGTGCCAGTGGGGGGGGAACAGCCCCTGAAGCTCTCTTT.

Turning to this clonotype: A much larger clone sits a single nucleotide away, making a read error possible. The CDR3 nucleotides are TGTGCCAGCACAAGAGAGATTGACATTGAAGCTTTCTTT. Amino acids: CASTREIDIEAFF. The V gene is TRBV7-9, the J gene TRBJ1-1; D is unclear. The germline V gene encodes CDR1 SEHNR and CDR2 FQNEAQ (reference sequence). The CDR3 covers 13 residues. Trimming took off 7 bases at V and 7 bases at J, with 16 bases between the two ends.

This clonotype was recorded a few times. The genes are TRBV4-3 and TRBJ1-1; no firm D call. The CDR3 is made up of 13 amino acids. CDR1 is LGHNA and CDR2 is YSLEER in the germline V gene. Trimming cost V 5 bases and J 1 base, with 8 bases left between them. CDR3 sequence (DNA): TGCGCCAGCAGCGAGGTCAGGAACACTGAAGCTTTCTTT. As protein: CASSEVRNTEAFF.

This clonotype came up many times. CDR3 in DNA: TGTGCCAGCAGCTTCCAGGAGAACACTGAAGCTTTCTTT. Translation gives CASSFQENTEAFF. The genes are TRBV7-2 and TRBJ1-1; D remains unclear. Germline assignment: CDR1 SGHTA and CDR2 FQGNSA. The CDR3 totals 13 residues. Trimming removed 3 bases from V and 1 base from J, with 6 bases in between.

This clonotype was counted once. This chain links TRBV5-1 with TRBJ2-7; 8 bases line up with TRBD1. The CDR3 has 16 residues. Germline trimming cut 0 bases from V and 0 bases from J; bases unmatched to any gene: 5. The germline CDR1 and CDR2 sequences are SGHRS and YFSETQ. DNA of the CDR3: TGCGCCAGCAGCTTGGAGGGGGGACAGGTCTCCTACGAGCAGTACTTC. This gives the protein CASSLEGGQVSYEQYF.

This clonotype was recorded many times. This chain connects TRBV29-1 to TRBJ1-2, with unresolved D. The germline V gene encodes CDR1 SQVTM and CDR2 ANQGSEA. CDR3 size: 12 residues. Trimming cost V 3 bases and J 4 bases, with 9 bases left between them. Written as DNA, the CDR3 is TGCAGCGTTGACGGGGATGGCTATGGCTACACCTTC. Translated, it gives CSVDGDGYGYTF.

The chain is built from TRBV6-5 and TRBJ1-5; the D gene is possibly TRBD1 (6 bases). This CDR3 region has 15 residues. Germline CDR1 is MNHEY and CDR2 is SVGAGI. V was shortened by 2 bases and J by 4 bases, with 12 bases between the two germline ends. As DNA, the CDR3 is TGTGCCAGCAGTTACATCGCAGGGACAAATCAGCCCCAGCATTTT. This sequence encodes CASSYIAGTNQPQHF.

On this clonotype: The junction departs from germline at one end; a sequencing error may be responsible. The gene calls are TRBV20-1 and TRBJ2-2, with D possibly TRBD2 on 5 matching bases. This CDR3 is built from 16 residues. Per germline, CDR1 DFQATT and CDR2 SNEGSKA (reference sequence). CDR3 sequence (DNA): TGCAGTGCTAGAGATCGAACGTTCGGGAACGCCGGGGAGCTGTTTTTT. Its protein product is CSARDRTFGNAGELFF.

In regard to this clonotype: This may arise from a read error, as a much more abundant clone is one base away. The chain employs TRBV7-3 and TRBJ2-5; TRBD2 agrees at 8 bases. Per the germline V gene, CDR1 is SGHTA and CDR2 is FQGTGA. This CDR3 has 15 residues. V lost 3 bases, J lost 5 bases, and 8 bases stayed unmatched. The CDR3 nucleotides read TGTGCCAGCAGCTTGCTAGCGGGCTTGTGGGAGACCCAGTACTTC. Protein product: CASSLLAGLWETQYF. Full variable domain (rest looked up from reference TRBV7-3 and TRBJ2-5): GAGVSQTPSNKVTEKGKYVELRCDPISGHTALYWYRQSLGQGPEFLIYFQGTGAADDSGLPNDRFFAVRPEGSVSTLKIQRTERGDSAVYLCASSLLAGLWETQYFGPGTRLLVL.

This clonotype was detected ten times or more. The V call is TRBV13, the J call TRBJ1-3; the D is unclear. Trimming took off 0 bases at V and 0 bases at J, with 6 bases between the two ends. Germline V gives CDR1 PRHDT, CDR2 FYEKMQ (reference sequence). The CDR3 is 15 residues long. CDR3 DNA: TGTGCCAGCAGCTTAGGGCCAGACTCTGGAAACACCATATATTTT. Its protein is CASSLGPDSGNTIYF.

The chain uses TRBV7-3 and TRBJ2-7; 8 nucleotides match TRBD2. Per the germline V gene, CDR1 is SGHTA and CDR2 is FQGTGA. This CDR3 region has 14 residues. After removal of 8 bases from V and 0 bases from J, the junction contained 6 bases not matched to a gene. The CDR3 sequence: CASAKRESSYEQYF. The CDR3 nucleotides read TGTGCCAGCGCCAAGCGGGAGAGCTCCTACGAGCAGTACTTC. Based on the CDR3 plus reference TRBV7-3 and TRBJ2-7, the full variable domain is GAGVSQTPSNKVTEKGKYVELRCDPISGHTALYWYRQSLGQGPEFLIYFQGTGAADDSGLPNDRFFAVRPEGSVSTLKIQRTERGDSAVYLCASAKRESSYEQYFGPGTRLTVT.

The rearrangement uses TRBV29-1 and TRBJ2-7; D uncertain. Trimming took 4 bases from V and 6 from J, leaving 13 bases between them. CDR3 length equals 12 residues. The V gene's germline CDR1 is SQVTM and CDR2 ANQGSEA. The CDR3 sequence: CSVGTQKGEQYF. The CDR3, as DNA: TGCAGCGTTGGGACGCAAAAAGGCGAGCAGTACTTC.

V is TRBV7-9 and J is TRBJ1-4; perhaps TRBD1 as D (5 bases). V gave up 2 bases and J gave up 7 bases, with 11 bases separating them. Germline lookup yields CDR1 SEHNR and CDR2 FQNEAQ (reference sequence). The CDR3 covers 14 residues. CDR3 sequence (DNA): TGTGCCAGCAGCTTATTTCAGGGAGGTGAAAAACTGTTTTTT. As protein: CASSLFQGGEKLFF.

In this sample, this clonotype turned up many times. The chain couples TRBV20-1 to TRBJ1-1, with unresolved D. Germline V gene lookup returns CDR1 DFQATT and CDR2 SNEGSKA (reference sequence). The V end was cut by 6 bases, the J end by 3 bases, with 11 bases between. The CDR3 spans 12 residues. The CDR3 reads CSAKLGDTEAFF. DNA for the CDR3: TGCAGTGCCAAACTAGGCGACACTGAAGCTTTCTTT.

This clonotype was detected only a few times. The chain carries TRBV20-1 and TRBJ2-7; TRBD2 matches at 12 bases. Germline V CDR1 and CDR2: DFQATT, SNEGSKA (reference sequence). The CDR3 is made up of 13 amino acids. Trimming took 5 bases from V and 7 from J; bases not matched to a gene: 6. The CDR3 is CSALLAGGGEQYF. The CDR3 DNA sequence: TGCAGTGCTTTACTAGCGGGAGGAGGGGAGCAGTACTTC.

This clonotype was found many times. The chain links TRBV29-1 to TRBJ2-2, with 8 positions matching TRBD1. The V segment lost 7 bases and the J segment 0 bases; nucleotides outside the gene matches: 4. From germline, CDR1 is SQVTM and CDR2 ANQGSEA. The CDR3 length is 14 residues. In DNA form, the CDR3 reads TGCAGCGGTGAGACAGGGGCGAACACCGGGGAGCTGTTTTTT. Translated, it gives CSGETGANTGELFF.